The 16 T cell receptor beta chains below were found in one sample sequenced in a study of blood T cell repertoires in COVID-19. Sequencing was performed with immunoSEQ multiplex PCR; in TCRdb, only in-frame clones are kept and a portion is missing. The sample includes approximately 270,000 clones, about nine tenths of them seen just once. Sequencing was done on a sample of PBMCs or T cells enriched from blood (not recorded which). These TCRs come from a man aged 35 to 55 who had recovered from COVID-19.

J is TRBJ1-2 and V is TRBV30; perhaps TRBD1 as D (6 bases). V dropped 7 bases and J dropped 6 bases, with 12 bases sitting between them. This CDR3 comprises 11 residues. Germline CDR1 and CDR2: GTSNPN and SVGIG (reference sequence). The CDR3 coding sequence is TGTGCCTACGGACAGAGAGATGGCTACACCTTC. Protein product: CAYGQRDGYTF.

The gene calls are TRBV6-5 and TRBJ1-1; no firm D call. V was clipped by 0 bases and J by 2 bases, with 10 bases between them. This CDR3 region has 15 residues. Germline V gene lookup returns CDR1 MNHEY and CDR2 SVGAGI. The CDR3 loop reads CASSYSIEGNTEAFF. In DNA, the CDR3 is TGTGCCAGCAGTTACTCGATTGAGGGCAACACTGAAGCTTTCTTT.

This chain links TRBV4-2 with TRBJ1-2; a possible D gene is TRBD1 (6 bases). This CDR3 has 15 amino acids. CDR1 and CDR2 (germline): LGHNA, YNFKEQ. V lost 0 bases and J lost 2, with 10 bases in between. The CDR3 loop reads CASSQDGGANYGYTF. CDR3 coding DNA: TGTGCCAGCAGCCAAGATGGGGGGGCGAACTATGGCTACACCTTC.

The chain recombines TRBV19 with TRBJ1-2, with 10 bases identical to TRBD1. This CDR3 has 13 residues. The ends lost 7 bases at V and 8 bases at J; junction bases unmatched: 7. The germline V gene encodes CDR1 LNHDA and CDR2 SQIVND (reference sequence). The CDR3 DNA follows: TGTGCCAGTACCGGGACAGGGGAGGACGGCTACACCTTC. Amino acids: CASTGTGEDGYTF.

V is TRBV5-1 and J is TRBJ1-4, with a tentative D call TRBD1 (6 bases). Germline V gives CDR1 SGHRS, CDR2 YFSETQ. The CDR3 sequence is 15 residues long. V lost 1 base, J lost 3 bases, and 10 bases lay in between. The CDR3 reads CASSLQGNANEKLFF. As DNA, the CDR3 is TGCGCCAGCAGCTTGCAGGGGAATGCTAATGAAAAACTGTTTTTT.

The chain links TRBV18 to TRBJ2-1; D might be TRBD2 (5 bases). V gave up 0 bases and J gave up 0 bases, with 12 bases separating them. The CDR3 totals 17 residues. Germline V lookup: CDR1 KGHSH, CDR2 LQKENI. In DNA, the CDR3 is TGTGCCAGCTCACCACCGGAGGCGGCAAGCTCCTACAATGAGCAGTTCTTC. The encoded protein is CASSPPEAASSYNEQFF.

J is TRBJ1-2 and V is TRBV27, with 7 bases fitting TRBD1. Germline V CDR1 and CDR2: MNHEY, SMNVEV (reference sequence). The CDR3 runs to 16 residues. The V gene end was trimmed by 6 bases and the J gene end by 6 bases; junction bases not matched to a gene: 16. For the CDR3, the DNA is TGTGCCAGCAGCCGAGCCCGGACAGGCCGGGTTGATGGCTACACCTTC. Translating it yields CASSRARTGRVDGYTF.

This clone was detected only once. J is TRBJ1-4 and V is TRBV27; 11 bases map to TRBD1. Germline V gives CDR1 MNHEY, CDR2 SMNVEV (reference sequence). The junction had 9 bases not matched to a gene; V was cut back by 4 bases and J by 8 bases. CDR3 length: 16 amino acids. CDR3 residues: CASSWIRGTGGEKLFF. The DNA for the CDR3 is TGTGCCAGCAGTTGGATCCGGGGGACAGGGGGAGAAAAACTGTTTTTT. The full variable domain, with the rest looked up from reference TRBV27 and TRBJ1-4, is EAQVTQNPRYLITVTGKKLTVTCSQNMNHEYMSWYRQDPGLGLRQIYYSMNVEVTDKGDVPEGYKVSRKEKRNFPLILESPSPNQTSLYFCASSWIRGTGGEKLFFGSGTQLSVL.

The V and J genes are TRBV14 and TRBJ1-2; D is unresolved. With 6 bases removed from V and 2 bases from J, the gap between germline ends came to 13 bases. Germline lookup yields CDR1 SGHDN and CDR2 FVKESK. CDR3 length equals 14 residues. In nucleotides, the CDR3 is TGTGCCAGCAGTTACCAGGTTTGGAACTATGGCTACACCTTC. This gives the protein CASSYQVWNYGYTF.

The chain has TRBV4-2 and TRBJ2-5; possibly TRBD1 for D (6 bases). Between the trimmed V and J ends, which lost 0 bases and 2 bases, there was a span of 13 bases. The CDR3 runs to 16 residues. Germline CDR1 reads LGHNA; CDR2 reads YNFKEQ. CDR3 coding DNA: TGTGCCAGCAGCCAAGATCTTTCGGGACATCAAGAGACCCAGTACTTC. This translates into CASSQDLSGHQETQYF.

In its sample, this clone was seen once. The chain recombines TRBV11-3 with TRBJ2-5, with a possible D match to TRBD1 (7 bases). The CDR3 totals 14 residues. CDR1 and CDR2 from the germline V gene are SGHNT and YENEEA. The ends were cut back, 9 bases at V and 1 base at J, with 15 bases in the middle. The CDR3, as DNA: TGTGCCAGGGAAGCCAGGGGGGTCCAAGAGACCCAGTACTTC. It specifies CAREARGVQETQYF.

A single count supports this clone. The CDR3 sequence: CASSLVLLAGSETQYF. In DNA, the CDR3 is TGTGCCAGCAGCTTAGTATTGCTAGCGGGGTCGGAGACCCAGTACTTC. The chain links TRBV7-2 to TRBJ2-5; 9 bases fit TRBD2. After removal of 1 base from V and 5 bases from J, the junction contained 8 bases not matched to a gene. CDR3 length equals 16 residues. Looked up from germline, CDR1 is SGHTA and CDR2 is FQGNSA.

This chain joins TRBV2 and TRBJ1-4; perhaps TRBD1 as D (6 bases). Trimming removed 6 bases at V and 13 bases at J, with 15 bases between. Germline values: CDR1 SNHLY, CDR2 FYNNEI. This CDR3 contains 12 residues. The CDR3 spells CASRTGTMRLFF. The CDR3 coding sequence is TGTGCCAGCAGAACCGGGACAATGCGACTGTTTTTT.

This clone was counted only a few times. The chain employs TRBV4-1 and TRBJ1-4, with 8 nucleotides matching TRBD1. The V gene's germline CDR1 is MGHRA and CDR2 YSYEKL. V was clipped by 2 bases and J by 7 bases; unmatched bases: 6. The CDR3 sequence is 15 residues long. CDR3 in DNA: TGCGCCAGCAGCCAAAGACAGGGGAAGAGTGAAAAACTGTTTTTT. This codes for CASSQRQGKSEKLFF.

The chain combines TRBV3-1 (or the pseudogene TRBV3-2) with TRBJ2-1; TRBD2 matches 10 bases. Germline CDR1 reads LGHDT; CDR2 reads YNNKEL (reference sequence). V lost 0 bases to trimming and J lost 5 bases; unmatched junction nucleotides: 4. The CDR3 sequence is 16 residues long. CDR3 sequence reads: CASSQDRTSGNNEQFF. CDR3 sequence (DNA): TGTGCCAGCAGCCAAGATCGAACTAGCGGGAACAATGAGCAGTTCTTC.

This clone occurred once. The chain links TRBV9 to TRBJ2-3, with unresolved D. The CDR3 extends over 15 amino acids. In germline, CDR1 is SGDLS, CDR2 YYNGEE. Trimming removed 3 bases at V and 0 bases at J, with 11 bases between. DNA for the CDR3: TGTGCCAGCAGCGCCTACCAGCGAAGCACAGATACGCAGTATTTT. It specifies CASSAYQRSTDTQYF.